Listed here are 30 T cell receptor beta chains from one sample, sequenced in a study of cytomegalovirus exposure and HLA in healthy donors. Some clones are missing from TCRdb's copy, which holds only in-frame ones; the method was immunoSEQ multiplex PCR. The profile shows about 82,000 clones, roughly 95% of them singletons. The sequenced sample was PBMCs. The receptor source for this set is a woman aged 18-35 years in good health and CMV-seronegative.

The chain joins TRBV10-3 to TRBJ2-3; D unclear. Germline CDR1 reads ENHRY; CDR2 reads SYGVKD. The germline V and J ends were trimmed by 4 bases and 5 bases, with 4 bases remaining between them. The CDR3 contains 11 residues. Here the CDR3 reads CAISVIDTQYF. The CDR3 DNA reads TGTGCCATCAGTGTTATAGATACGCAGTATTTT.

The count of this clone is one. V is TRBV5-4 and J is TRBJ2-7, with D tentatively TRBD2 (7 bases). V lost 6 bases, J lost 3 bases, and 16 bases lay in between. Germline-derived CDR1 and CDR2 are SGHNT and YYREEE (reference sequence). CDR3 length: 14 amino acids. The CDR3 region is CASTLGGASYEQYF. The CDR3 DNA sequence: TGTGCCAGCACCCTGGGGGGGGCGAGCTACGAGCAGTACTTC.

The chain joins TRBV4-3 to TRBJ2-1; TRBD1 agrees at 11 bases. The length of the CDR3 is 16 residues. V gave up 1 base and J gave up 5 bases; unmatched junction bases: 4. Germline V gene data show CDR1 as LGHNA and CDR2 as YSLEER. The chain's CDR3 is CASSQVGTGGNNEQFF. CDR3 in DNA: TGCGCCAGCAGCCAAGTTGGGACAGGGGGTAACAATGAGCAGTTCTTC.

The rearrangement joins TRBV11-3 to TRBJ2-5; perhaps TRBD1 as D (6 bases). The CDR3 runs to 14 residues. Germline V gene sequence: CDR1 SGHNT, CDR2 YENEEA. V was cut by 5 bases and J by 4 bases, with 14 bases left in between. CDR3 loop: CASSPGQGSETQYF. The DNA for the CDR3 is TGTGCCAGCAGCCCTGGGCAGGGGTCAGAGACCCAGTACTTC.

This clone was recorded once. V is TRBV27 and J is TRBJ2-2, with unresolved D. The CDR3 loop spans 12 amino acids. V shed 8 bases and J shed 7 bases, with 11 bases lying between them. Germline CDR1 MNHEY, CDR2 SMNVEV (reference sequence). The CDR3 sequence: CASATSVGELFF. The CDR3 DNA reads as TGTGCCAGCGCTACCTCGGTCGGGGAGCTGTTTTTT.

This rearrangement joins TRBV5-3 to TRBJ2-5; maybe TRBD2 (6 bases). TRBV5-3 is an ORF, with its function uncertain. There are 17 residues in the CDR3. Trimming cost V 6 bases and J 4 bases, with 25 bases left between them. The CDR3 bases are TGTGCCAGAACCGTTTTAAGAGGAGGGCGAATTGGAGAGACCCAGTACTTC. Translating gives CARTVLRGGRIGETQYF.

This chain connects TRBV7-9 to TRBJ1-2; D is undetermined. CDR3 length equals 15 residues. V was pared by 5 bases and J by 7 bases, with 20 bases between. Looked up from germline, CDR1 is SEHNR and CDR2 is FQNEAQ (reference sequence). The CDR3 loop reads CASSRFRRLAPGYTF. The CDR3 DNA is TGTGCCAGCAGCCGATTCCGCCGCCTGGCCCCTGGCTACACCTTC.

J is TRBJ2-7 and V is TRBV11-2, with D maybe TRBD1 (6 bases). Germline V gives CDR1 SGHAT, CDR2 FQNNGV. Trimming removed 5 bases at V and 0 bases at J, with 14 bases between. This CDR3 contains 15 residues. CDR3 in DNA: TGTGCCAGCAGCCAAGGCCAGGGGCCCTCCTACGAGCAGTACTTC. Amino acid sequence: CASSQGQGPSYEQYF.

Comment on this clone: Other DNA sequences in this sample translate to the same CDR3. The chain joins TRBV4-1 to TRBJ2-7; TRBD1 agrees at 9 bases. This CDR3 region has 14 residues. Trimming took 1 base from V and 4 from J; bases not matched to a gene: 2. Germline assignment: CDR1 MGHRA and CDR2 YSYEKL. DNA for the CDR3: TGCGCCAGCAGCCAAGTGGGACAGGGTTACGAGCAGTACTTC. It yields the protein CASSQVGQGYEQYF.

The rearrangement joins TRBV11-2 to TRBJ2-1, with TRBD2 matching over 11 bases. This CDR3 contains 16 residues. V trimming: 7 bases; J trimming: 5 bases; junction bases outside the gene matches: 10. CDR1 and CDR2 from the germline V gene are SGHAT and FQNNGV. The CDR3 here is CASTLIAGGPHNEQFF. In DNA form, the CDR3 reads TGTGCCAGCACCCTAATAGCGGGAGGGCCCCACAATGAGCAGTTCTTC.

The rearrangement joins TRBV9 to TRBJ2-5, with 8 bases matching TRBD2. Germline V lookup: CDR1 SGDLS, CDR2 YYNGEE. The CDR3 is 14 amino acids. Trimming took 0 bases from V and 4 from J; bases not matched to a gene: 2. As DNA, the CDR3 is TGTGCCAGCAGCGTAGGAAGCGGGGGAGAGACCCAGTACTTC. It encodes CASSVGSGGETQYF.

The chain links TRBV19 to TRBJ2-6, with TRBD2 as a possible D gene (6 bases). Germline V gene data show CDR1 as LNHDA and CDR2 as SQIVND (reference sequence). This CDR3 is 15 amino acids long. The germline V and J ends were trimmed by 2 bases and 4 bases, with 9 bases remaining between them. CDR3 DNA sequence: TGTGCCAGTAGTATATACGGGAGCGGGGCCAACGTCCTGACTTTC. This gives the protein CASSIYGSGANVLTF.

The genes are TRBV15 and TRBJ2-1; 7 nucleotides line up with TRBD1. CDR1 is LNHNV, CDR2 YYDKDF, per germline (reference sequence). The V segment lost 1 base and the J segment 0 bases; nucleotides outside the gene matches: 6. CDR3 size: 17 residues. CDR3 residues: CATSRGHGTVSYNEQFF. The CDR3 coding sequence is TGTGCCACCAGCAGAGGGCACGGGACAGTCTCCTACAATGAGCAGTTCTTC.

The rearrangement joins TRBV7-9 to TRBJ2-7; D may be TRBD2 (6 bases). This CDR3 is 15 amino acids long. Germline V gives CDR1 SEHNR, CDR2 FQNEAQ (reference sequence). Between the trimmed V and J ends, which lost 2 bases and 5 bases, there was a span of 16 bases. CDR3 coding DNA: TGTGCCAGCAGCTTACAACTCGGAGGGCCCAACGAGCAGTACTTC. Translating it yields CASSLQLGGPNEQYF.

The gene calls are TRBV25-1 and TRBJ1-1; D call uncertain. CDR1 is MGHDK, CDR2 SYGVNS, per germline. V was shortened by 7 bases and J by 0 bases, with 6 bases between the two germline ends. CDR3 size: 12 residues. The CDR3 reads CASNTMNTEAFF. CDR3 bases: TGTGCCAGCAACACCATGAACACTGAAGCTTTCTTT.

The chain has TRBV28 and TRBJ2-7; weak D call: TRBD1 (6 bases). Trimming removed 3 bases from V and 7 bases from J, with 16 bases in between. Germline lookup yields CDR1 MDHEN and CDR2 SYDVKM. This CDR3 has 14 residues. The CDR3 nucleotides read TGTGCCAGCAGTTTCCGGGACACCGTAGGTGAGCAGTACTTC. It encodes CASSFRDTVGEQYF. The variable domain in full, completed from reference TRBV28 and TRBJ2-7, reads DVKVTQSSRYLVKRTGEKVFLECVQDMDHENMFWYRQDPGLGLRLIYFSYDVKMKEKGDIPEGYSVSREKKERFSLILESASTNQTSMYLCASSFRDTVGEQYFGPGTRLTVT.

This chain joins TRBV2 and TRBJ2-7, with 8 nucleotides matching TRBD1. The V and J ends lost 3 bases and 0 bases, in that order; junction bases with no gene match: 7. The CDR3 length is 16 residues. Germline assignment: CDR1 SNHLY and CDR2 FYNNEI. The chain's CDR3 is CASSENEGTGSYEQYF. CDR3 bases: TGTGCCAGCAGTGAGAATGAAGGGACAGGCTCCTACGAGCAGTACTTC.

The CDR3 sequence is CSVENRGNYGYTF. DNA of the CDR3: TGCAGCGTTGAAAACAGGGGTAACTATGGCTACACCTTC. This chain joins TRBV29-1 and TRBJ1-2, with 7 nucleotides matching TRBD1. Germline CDR1 and CDR2: SQVTM and ANQGSEA. The CDR3 contains 13 residues. Unmatched junction bases numbered 1, after V lost 2 bases and J lost 1 base.

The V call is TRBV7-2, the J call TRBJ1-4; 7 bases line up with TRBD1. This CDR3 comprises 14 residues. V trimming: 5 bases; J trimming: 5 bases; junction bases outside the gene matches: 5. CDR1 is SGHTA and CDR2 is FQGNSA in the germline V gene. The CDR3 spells CASSQDRENEKLFF. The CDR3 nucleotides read TGTGCCAGCAGCCAAGACAGGGAGAATGAAAAACTGTTTTTT.

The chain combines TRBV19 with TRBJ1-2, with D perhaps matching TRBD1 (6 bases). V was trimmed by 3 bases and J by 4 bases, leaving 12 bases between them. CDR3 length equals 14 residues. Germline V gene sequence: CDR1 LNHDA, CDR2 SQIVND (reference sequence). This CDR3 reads CASSIRDTLYGYTF. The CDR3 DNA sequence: TGTGCCAGTAGTATCCGGGACACCCTCTATGGCTACACCTTC.

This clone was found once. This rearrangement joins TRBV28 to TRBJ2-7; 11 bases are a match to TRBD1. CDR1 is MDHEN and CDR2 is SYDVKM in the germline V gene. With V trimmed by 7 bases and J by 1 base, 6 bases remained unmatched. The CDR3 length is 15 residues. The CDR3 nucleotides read TGTGCCAGCACCCAGGGACAGGGGGTTTCCTACGAGCAGTACTTC. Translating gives CASTQGQGVSYEQYF. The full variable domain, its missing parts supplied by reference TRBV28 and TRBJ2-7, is DVKVTQSSRYLVKRTGEKVFLECVQDMDHENMFWYRQDPGLGLRLIYFSYDVKMKEKGDIPEGYSVSREKKERFSLILESASTNQTSMYLCASTQGQGVSYEQYFGPGTRLTVT.

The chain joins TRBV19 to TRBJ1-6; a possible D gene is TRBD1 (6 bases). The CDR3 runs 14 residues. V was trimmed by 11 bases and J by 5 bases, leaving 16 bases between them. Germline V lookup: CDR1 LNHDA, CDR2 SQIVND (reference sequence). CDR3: CASQPWTDNSPLHF. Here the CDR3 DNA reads TGTGCCTCCCAACCCTGGACAGATAATTCACCCCTCCACTTT.

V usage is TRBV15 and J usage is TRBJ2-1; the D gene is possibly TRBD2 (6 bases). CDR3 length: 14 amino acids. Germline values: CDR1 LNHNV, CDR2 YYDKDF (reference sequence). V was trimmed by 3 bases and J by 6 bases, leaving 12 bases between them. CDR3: CATSSGRGINEQFF. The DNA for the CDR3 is TGTGCCACCAGCAGCGGGAGAGGGATCAATGAGCAGTTCTTC.

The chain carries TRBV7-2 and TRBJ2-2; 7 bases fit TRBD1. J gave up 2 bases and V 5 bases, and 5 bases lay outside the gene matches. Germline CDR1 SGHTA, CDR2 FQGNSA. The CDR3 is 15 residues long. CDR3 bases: TGTGCCAGCAGCCCCGGGACAGCAAACACCGGGGAGCTGTTTTTT. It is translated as CASSPGTANTGELFF.

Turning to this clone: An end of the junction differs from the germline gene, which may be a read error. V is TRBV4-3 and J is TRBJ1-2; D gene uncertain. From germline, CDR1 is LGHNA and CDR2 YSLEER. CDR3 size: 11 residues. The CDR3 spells CASSQGVYHRF. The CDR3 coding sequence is TGCGCCAGCAGCCAAGGAGTCTATCACCGCTTC.

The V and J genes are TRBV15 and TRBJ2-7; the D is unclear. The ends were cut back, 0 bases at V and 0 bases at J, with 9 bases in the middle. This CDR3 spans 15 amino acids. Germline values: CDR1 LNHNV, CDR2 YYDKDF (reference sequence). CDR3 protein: CATSRDRMSSYEQYF. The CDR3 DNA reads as TGTGCCACCAGCAGAGATCGTATGTCCTCCTACGAGCAGTACTTC.

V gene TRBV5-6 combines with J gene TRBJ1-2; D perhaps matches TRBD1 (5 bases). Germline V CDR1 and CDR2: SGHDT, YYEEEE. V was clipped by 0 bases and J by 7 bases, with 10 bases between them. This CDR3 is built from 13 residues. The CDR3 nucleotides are TGTGCCAGCAGCTTGGCCAGGGTGAGTGGCTACACCTTC. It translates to CASSLARVSGYTF.

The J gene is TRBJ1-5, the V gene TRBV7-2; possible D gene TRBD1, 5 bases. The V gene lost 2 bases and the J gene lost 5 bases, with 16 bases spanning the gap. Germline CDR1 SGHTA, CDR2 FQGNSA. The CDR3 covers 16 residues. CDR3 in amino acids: CASSLSGGLHYQPQHF. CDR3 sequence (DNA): TGTGCCAGCAGCTTATCGGGGGGGTTACATTATCAGCCCCAGCATTTT.

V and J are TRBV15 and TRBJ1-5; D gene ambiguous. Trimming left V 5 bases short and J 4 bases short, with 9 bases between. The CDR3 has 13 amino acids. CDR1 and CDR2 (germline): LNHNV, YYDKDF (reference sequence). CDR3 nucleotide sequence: TGTGCCACCAGCTTTGCCGAGAATCAGCCCCAGCATTTT. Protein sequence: CATSFAENQPQHF.

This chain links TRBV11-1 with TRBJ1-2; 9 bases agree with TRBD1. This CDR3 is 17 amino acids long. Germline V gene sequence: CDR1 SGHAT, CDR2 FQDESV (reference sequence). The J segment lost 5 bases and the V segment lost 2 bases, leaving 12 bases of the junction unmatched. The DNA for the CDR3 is TGTGCCAGCAGCTTAACCCCGGGACAGGGAGGAAGGTATGGCTACACCTTC. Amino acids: CASSLTPGQGGRYGYTF.